This TCR beta chain was recorded in a study of shared clonotypes between healthy human individuals. The study's findings and limits: In general, naive subsets displayed greater estimated richness than memory subsets did.

CD4+ cell separation produced CD45RA+ naive and CD45RA-negative memory subsets. Looked up from germline, CDR1 is SGHTA and CDR2 is FQGTGA. This CDR3 is built from 13 residues. The V end was cut by 5 bases, the J end by 12 bases, with 20 bases between. The data were produced by immunoSEQ multiplex PCR, yet TCRdb's version contains in-frame clones alone and is incomplete. Among around 1.1 million clones listed, roughly 80% were seen once. Points on this clone: What it binds is unknown.

Material for sequencing was memory CD4+ T cells from PBMCs. Subset noted: CD45RA-negative fraction. This chain connects TRBV7-3 to TRBJ2-7, with D possibly TRBD2 on 5 matching bases. The receptor's source is a man aged 18 to 35 in good health. Some clones in this sample may be carry-over from other donors' samples. Here the CDR3 DNA reads TGTGCCAGCAGCCCCTACCATGGGAGTTCTCCGTACTTC. This gives the protein CASSPYHGSSPYF.